A single sample is the source of the 8 T cell receptor beta chains below, sequenced in a study of radiotherapy plus CTLA-4 blockade in lung cancer. Some clones are missing from TCRdb's copy, which holds only in-frame ones; the method was immunoSEQ multiplex PCR. The sample consists of roughly 130,000 clones, over 80% of them appearing once. Specimen: peripheral blood, collected from a patient treated with radiotherapy plus ipilimumab. These receptors all come from a human donor with non-small cell lung cancer that progressed on radiotherapy plus ipilimumab.

The chain recombines TRBV12-5 with TRBJ1-1, with TRBD1 matching 8 bases. V trimming: 6 bases; J trimming: 4 bases; junction bases outside the gene matches: 4. The germline V gene has CDR1 LGHNT and CDR2 FRNRAP. The CDR3 is 13 residues long. The CDR3, as DNA: TGTGCTAGTGGCAGGGGGCCGGTCACTGAAGCTTTCTTT. As protein: CASGRGPVTEAFF.

V usage is TRBV9 and J usage is TRBJ2-7; D remains unclear. This CDR3 contains 14 residues. The germline V gene encodes CDR1 SGDLS and CDR2 YYNGEE. Trimming took off 0 bases at V and 1 base at J, with 8 bases between the two ends. In nucleotides, the CDR3 is TGTGCCAGCAGCGTAGGGGTCAAGTCCTACGAGCAGTACTTC. Its translation: CASSVGVKSYEQYF.

The rearrangement links TRBV27 to TRBJ2-7, with 13 bases matching TRBD2. CDR3 length equals 14 residues. CDR1 and CDR2 (germline): MNHEY, SMNVEV (reference sequence). With 5 bases clipped from V and 3 bases from J, the junction kept 1 base outside the gene matches. In DNA, the CDR3 is TGTGCCAGCAGTCGGACTAGCGGGAGCTACGAGCAGTACTTC. Translating gives CASSRTSGSYEQYF.

The V gene is TRBV19, the J gene TRBJ2-4; 9 nucleotides match TRBD1. CDR1 LNHDA and CDR2 SQIVND come from the germline V gene (reference sequence). This CDR3 contains 16 residues. J was trimmed by 2 bases and V by 2 bases; bases with no gene match: 4. The CDR3: CASSIIGTGPKNIQYF. The CDR3 coding sequence is TGTGCCAGTAGTATAATCGGGACAGGGCCCAAAAACATTCAGTACTTC.

The V call is TRBV6-1, the J call TRBJ1-4; possibly TRBD1 for D (5 bases). The germline V and J ends were trimmed by 0 bases and 3 bases, with 20 bases remaining between them. There are 19 residues in the CDR3. Germline V lookup: CDR1 MNHNS, CDR2 SASEGT. The CDR3 DNA follows: TGTGCCAGCAGTGAAGCGCTCCTTGAAGGGGCGCGGGCTAATGAAAAACTGTTTTTT. Protein sequence: CASSEALLEGARANEKLFF.

This clone has just a few counts. The CDR3 DNA is TGTGCCAGCAGCTCGGCAGCGGGCCCCTACGAGCAGTACTTC. Amino acids: CASSSAAGPYEQYF. The chain recombines TRBV7-2 with TRBJ2-7, with a weak D call TRBD2 (6 bases). V lost 4 bases, J lost 2 bases, and 12 bases lay in between. This CDR3 region has 14 residues. The germline V gene has CDR1 SGHTA and CDR2 FQGNSA.

The genes are TRBV29-1 and TRBJ2-1, with D hard to call. The V gene's germline CDR1 is SQVTM and CDR2 ANQGSEA. CDR3 length: 17 residues. The germline V and J ends were trimmed by 0 bases and 0 bases, with 15 bases remaining between them. The DNA for the CDR3 is TGCAGCGTTGAAGATAAAACTAAGCTGAGCTCCTACAATGAGCAGTTCTTC. This codes for CSVEDKTKLSSYNEQFF.

Points on this clone: The identical CDR3 is also encoded by other nucleotide sequences in the sample. V usage is TRBV7-2 and J usage is TRBJ1-2; D unclear. This CDR3 has 15 amino acids. Between the trimmed V and J ends, which lost 5 bases and 4 bases, there was a span of 17 bases. Germline CDR1 and CDR2: SGHTA and FQGNSA. The CDR3 coding sequence is TGTGCCAGCAGCGACCCCGGAGGGTTCGTCTATGGCTACACCTTC. Residues: CASSDPGGFVYGYTF.